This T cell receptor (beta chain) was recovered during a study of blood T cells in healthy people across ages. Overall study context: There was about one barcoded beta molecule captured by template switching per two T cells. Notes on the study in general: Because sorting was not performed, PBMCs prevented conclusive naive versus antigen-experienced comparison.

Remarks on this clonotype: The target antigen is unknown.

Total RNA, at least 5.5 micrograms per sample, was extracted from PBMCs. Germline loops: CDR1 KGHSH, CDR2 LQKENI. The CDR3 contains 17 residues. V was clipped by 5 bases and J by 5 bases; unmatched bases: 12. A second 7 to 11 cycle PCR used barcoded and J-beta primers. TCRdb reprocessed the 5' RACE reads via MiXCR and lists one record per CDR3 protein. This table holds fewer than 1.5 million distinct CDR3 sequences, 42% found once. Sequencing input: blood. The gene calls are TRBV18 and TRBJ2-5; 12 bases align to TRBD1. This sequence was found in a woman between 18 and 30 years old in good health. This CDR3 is CASSARPGQGALETQYF. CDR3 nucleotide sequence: TGTGCCAGCTCAGCTCGACCGGGACAGGGGGCTTTGGAGACCCAGTACTTC.